The TCR beta chain described here comes from a study of control samples from healthy donors and cancer patients. This table comes from immunoSEQ multiplex PCR, and its TCRdb copy is limited to in-frame clones, with some not included. The table shows tens of thousands of clones, with about 90% occurring only once. Per the germline V gene, CDR1 is SEHNR and CDR2 is FQNEAQ (reference sequence). The CDR3 has 14 residues. V trimming: 4 bases; J trimming: 5 bases; junction bases outside the gene matches: 2. This TCR came from a woman aged 55-75 years with head and neck cancer. Sequenced sample: PBMCs. The chain uses TRBV7-9 and TRBJ2-2, with TRBD1 matching over 9 bases. For the CDR3, the DNA is TGTGCCAGCAGCTACAGGGGGCTGACCGGGGAGCTGTTTTTT. Translating it yields CASSYRGLTGELFF.